The 20 T cell receptor beta chains presented below share a single source sample, sequenced in a study of human T cells and chemical hapten exposure. TCRdb used MiXCR to reprocess the RACE reads, holding one entry per CDR3 protein. This table has about 360,000 distinct CDR3 sequences, roughly 5% appearing once. The time point is: patch test 1, 2 weeks after DPC sensitization. Specified treatment: therapeutic diphenylcyclopropenone sensitization with weekly scalp DPC. Sequenced material: whole blood, taken in connection with sensitization to the hapten diphenylcyclopropenone (DPC). Receptors originate from a woman in her forties or fifties with alopecia areata. Some clones in this sample may be carry-over from other donors' samples.

This chain links TRBV4-1 with TRBJ1-4; D may be TRBD1 (6 bases). Germline values: CDR1 MGHRA, CDR2 YSYEKL. The CDR3 runs 15 residues. With 1 base removed from V and 5 bases from J, the gap between germline ends came to 11 bases. CDR3 residues: CASSQAGTGNEKLFF. DNA of the CDR3: TGCGCCAGCAGCCAAGCGGGAACAGGGAATGAAAAACTGTTTTTT.

This clonotype was seen only a few times. The J gene is TRBJ2-1, the V gene TRBV4-2; a possible D gene is TRBD2 (5 bases). The CDR3 sequence is 14 residues long. Between the trimmed V and J ends, which lost 5 bases and 7 bases, there was a span of 15 bases. The germline gives CDR1 LGHNA, CDR2 YNFKEQ. The CDR3 region has the DNA TGTGCCAGCAGCTCCTCGCCGTCGGGGAATGAGCAGTTCTTC. Its translation is CASSSSPSGNEQFF.

This clonotype was counted ten times or more. This chain links TRBV10-3 with TRBJ2-3; TRBD2 matches 9 bases. Trimming at V came to 6 bases and at J to 5 bases, leaving 6 bases not matched to a gene. The CDR3 length is 14 residues. The germline gives CDR1 ENHRY, CDR2 SYGVKD. The CDR3 DNA reads TGTGCCATCAGCCGGGCGGGGGGGCAAGATACGCAGTATTTT. It specifies CAISRAGGQDTQYF.

Ten or more counts support this clonotype. J is TRBJ1-1 and V is TRBV20-1; D unclear. Looked up from germline, CDR1 is DFQATT and CDR2 is SNEGSKA (reference sequence). Trimming cost V 1 base and J 0 bases, with 3 bases left between them. CDR3 length equals 12 residues. The CDR3 bases are TGCAGTGCTAGAGTAGTGAACACTGAAGCTTTCTTT. Its translation is CSARVVNTEAFF.

This clonotype was recorded many times. V and J are TRBV10-3 and TRBJ2-1; D gene ambiguous. The CDR3 has 12 amino acids. Trimming stripped 5 bases from V and 6 bases from J, with 8 bases between. CDR1 and CDR2 (germline): ENHRY, SYGVKD. The CDR3 spells CAISSSPNEQFF. In DNA form, the CDR3 reads TGTGCCATCAGTAGCAGCCCCAATGAGCAGTTCTTC.

This clonotype was seen at least ten times. CDR3 loop: CASSFSPRDTEAFF. DNA for the CDR3: TGTGCCAGCAGCTTTTCCCCACGGGACACTGAAGCTTTCTTT. The chain employs TRBV7-9 and TRBJ1-1; D is undetermined. Germline assignment: CDR1 SEHNR and CDR2 FQNEAQ (reference sequence). CDR3 size: 14 residues. Trimming removed 3 bases at V and 3 bases at J, with 11 bases between.

For this clonotype: A junction boundary mismatches the germline segment, possibly from a read error. The rearrangement uses TRBV7-3 and TRBJ2-3, with TRBD2 identical over 9 bases. The CDR3 totals 15 residues. CDR1 is SGHTA and CDR2 is FQGTGA in the germline V gene. The CDR3 loop is CASSRIGTSRDTQYF. For the CDR3, the DNA is TGTGCCAGCAGCCGGATCGGGACTAGCAGAGATACGCAGTATTTT.

This clonotype was seen a handful of times. J is TRBJ2-3 and V is TRBV9; 11 positions agree with TRBD2. This CDR3 is built from 15 residues. Germline-derived CDR1 and CDR2 are SGDLS and YYNGEE. Trimming removed 3 bases from V and 5 bases from J; junction bases left unmatched: 5. The CDR3 here is CASSDKLAGEDTQYF. CDR3 coding DNA: TGTGCCAGCAGCGACAAACTAGCGGGGGAAGATACGCAGTATTTT.

This clonotype has ten or more counts. The J gene is TRBJ2-1, the V gene TRBV13; D remains unclear. The CDR3 is 13 amino acids. The V end lost 6 bases, the J end lost 0 bases, and 6 bases lay between the germline ends. The germline V gene encodes CDR1 PRHDT and CDR2 FYEKMQ (reference sequence). The CDR3 here is CASRENSYNEQFF. The CDR3 DNA reads as TGTGCCAGCAGGGAAAACTCCTACAATGAGCAGTTCTTC.

The rearrangement joins TRBV7-8 to TRBJ2-5; TRBD1 matches 7 bases. CDR1 is SGHVS and CDR2 is FQNEAQ in the germline V gene. The CDR3 loop spans 14 amino acids. J lost 4 bases, V lost 3 bases, and 5 bases had no gene match. DNA of the CDR3: TGTGCCAGCAGCTTCCCGAGGGGGCGAGAGACCCAGTACTTC. Its protein product is CASSFPRGRETQYF.

This clonotype has just a few counts. The chain links TRBV7-7 to TRBJ2-3; a possible D gene is TRBD1 (5 bases). The germline gives CDR1 SSHAT, CDR2 FNYEAQ (reference sequence). The CDR3 runs to 14 residues. The V gene lost 2 bases and the J gene lost 1 base, with 7 bases spanning the gap. DNA for the CDR3: TGTGCCAGCAGCTTATCCAGGGGCACAGATACGCAGTATTTT. Encoded protein: CASSLSRGTDTQYF.

This clonotype has a count of ten or more. The V call is TRBV20-1, the J call TRBJ2-3; D not certain. The CDR3 extends over 15 amino acids. V was trimmed by 5 bases and J by 1 base, leaving 16 bases between them. Germline CDR1 DFQATT, CDR2 SNEGSKA (reference sequence). The CDR3 spells CSAGRSSDRTDTQYF. The CDR3, as DNA: TGCAGTGCTGGACGCTCGAGCGACCGCACAGATACGCAGTATTTT.

This clonotype has a count of ten or more. The rearrangement joins TRBV3-1 to TRBJ1-1; the D is unclear. Germline V CDR1 and CDR2: LGHDT, YNNKEL (reference sequence). Trimming cost V 2 bases and J 3 bases, with 4 bases left between them. The CDR3 covers 12 residues. CDR3 DNA sequence: TGTGCCAGCAGCCAACTTTACACTGAAGCTTTCTTT. Translated: CASSQLYTEAFF.

There are a few counts of this clonotype. The V and J genes are TRBV5-1 and TRBJ1-2; D gene ambiguous. V lost 0 bases and J 4 bases, leaving 7 bases between the germline ends. Germline V gives CDR1 SGHRS, CDR2 YFSETQ. CDR3 size: 13 residues. The CDR3 DNA is TGCGCCAGCAGCTTGGGTCGGTTCTATGGCTACACCTTC. Protein: CASSLGRFYGYTF.

Ten or more counts support this clonotype. The chain employs TRBV21-1 and TRBJ2-1; the D call TRBD2 from the table was never checked on the DNA. TRBV21-1 is reported as a pseudogene. This CDR3 is built from 15 residues. The CDR3 spells CASTPRPSSYNEQFF. The CDR3 DNA sequence: TGTGCCAGCACACCACGGCCCAGCTCCTACAATGAGCAGTTCTTC.

The rearrangement uses TRBV14 and TRBJ1-1; 7 nucleotides agree with TRBD1. Per the germline V gene, CDR1 is SGHDN and CDR2 is FVKESK. This CDR3 has 12 amino acids. V shed 8 bases and J 4 bases; nucleotides not matched to a gene: 4. The chain's CDR3 is CASSQGPTEAFF. The CDR3 nucleotides read TGTGCCAGCTCACAGGGGCCCACTGAAGCTTTCTTT.

The rearrangement uses TRBV6-6 and TRBJ1-6; possible D gene TRBD1, 5 bases. Germline values: CDR1 MNHNY, CDR2 SVGAGI (reference sequence). The ends were cut back, 7 bases at V and 7 bases at J, with 17 bases in the middle. CDR3 size: 15 residues. CDR3 in DNA: TGTGCCAGCAACCAACAGGTGGGGGGGAATTCACCCCTCCACTTT. It specifies CASNQQVGGNSPLHF.

In this sample, this clonotype turned up many times. The genes are TRBV6-5 and TRBJ2-4; D is perhaps TRBD1 (6 bases). Germline V lookup: CDR1 MNHEY, CDR2 SVGAGI. CDR3 length equals 17 residues. Trimming cost V 5 bases and J 2 bases, with 19 bases left between them. The CDR3 protein is CASSPRPGRGPKNIQYF. In DNA, the CDR3 is TGTGCCAGCAGTCCTCGCCCCGGCAGGGGCCCCAAAAACATTCAGTACTTC.

This clonotype was recorded at least ten times. The chain combines TRBV20-1 with TRBJ2-3, with TRBD2 matching 10 bases. The CDR3 contains 15 residues. Trimming removed 3 bases from V and 6 bases from J; junction bases left unmatched: 9. CDR1 is DFQATT and CDR2 is SNEGSKA in the germline V gene (reference sequence). The CDR3: CSASPLTSGADTQYF. The CDR3 DNA sequence: TGCAGTGCTAGCCCCCTAACTAGCGGGGCGGATACGCAGTATTTT.

This clonotype has just a few counts. The gene calls are TRBV20-1 and TRBJ2-3; 14 bases align to TRBD2. The V and J ends lost 5 bases and 9 bases, in that order; junction bases with no gene match: 4. Germline CDR1 is DFQATT and CDR2 is SNEGSKA (reference sequence). This CDR3 has 13 amino acids. CDR3 residues: CSAGGTSGRTQYF. The CDR3 nucleotides are TGCAGTGCTGGAGGGACTAGCGGGAGAACGCAGTATTTT.